The 22 T cell receptor beta chains below all came from one sample that was sequenced in a study of blood T cell repertoires in COVID-19. TCRdb's copy holds only in-frame clones and misses some; the assay was immunoSEQ multiplex PCR. The top ten hold approximately 2.3% of the sample, which has 200,000 to 300,000 clones, about 91% seen once. Sequenced material: PBMCs or T cells enriched from blood (not recorded which). The origin of the receptors is a middle-aged woman with acute COVID-19.

This chain joins TRBV10-3 and TRBJ1-2, with TRBD1 as a possible D gene (5 bases). The CDR3 sequence is 14 residues long. In germline, CDR1 is ENHRY, CDR2 SYGVKD. Deletions cut 3 bases from V and 8 bases from J, with 16 bases between. CDR3 sequence (DNA): TGTGCCATCAGTGATCAGGGAAGCCGGCGGGGCTACACCTTC. Protein product: CAISDQGSRRGYTF.

The chain employs TRBV6-5 and TRBJ2-1, with no clear D. Between the trimmed V and J ends, which lost 0 bases and 7 bases, there was a span of 7 bases. CDR3 length: 13 amino acids. Germline V gives CDR1 MNHEY, CDR2 SVGAGI. The CDR3 sequence: CASSYSYENEQFF. DNA for the CDR3: TGTGCCAGCAGTTACTCGTATGAGAATGAGCAGTTCTTC.

V is TRBV28 and J is TRBJ2-1; TRBD2 aligns across 12 bases. The length of the CDR3 is 14 residues. Trimming cost V 10 bases and J 6 bases; bases outside gene matches: 7. Germline assignment: CDR1 MDHEN and CDR2 SYDVKM. CDR3 region: CAILLAGGINEQFF. The CDR3 coding sequence is TGTGCCATCCTCCTAGCGGGAGGGATCAATGAGCAGTTCTTC.

The chain uses TRBV6-1 and TRBJ1-6; 9 nucleotides match TRBD1. The CDR3 totals 16 residues. The junction had 5 bases not matched to a gene; V was cut back by 2 bases and J by 6 bases. Germline CDR1 reads MNHNS; CDR2 reads SASEGT. The CDR3 nucleotides are TGTGCCAGCAGTGAAACAGTGGGACAGGGTAATTCACCCCTCCACTTT. This sequence encodes CASSETVGQGNSPLHF.

This rearrangement joins TRBV4-3 to TRBJ1-6; TRBD1 aligns across 8 bases. The CDR3 consists of 17 residues. Losses at the gene ends were 4 bases for V and 9 bases for J; bases not matched to a gene: 14. The germline CDR1 and CDR2 sequences are LGHNA and YSLEER. CDR3 DNA: TGCGCCAGCAGCCGCCTCGTCTCCGGACAGGGTGGTTCACCCCTCCACTTT. This sequence encodes CASSRLVSGQGGSPLHF.

The chain links TRBV10-3 to TRBJ1-2; D not resolved. V was trimmed by 4 bases and J by 1 base, leaving 7 bases between them. The CDR3 length is 13 residues. Looked up from germline, CDR1 is ENHRY and CDR2 is SYGVKD. The CDR3 DNA follows: TGTGCCATCAGTGGGGAGTTTAACTATGGCTACACCTTC. Amino acids: CAISGEFNYGYTF.

This chain joins TRBV10-1 and TRBJ1-5; 8 bases fit TRBD1. Germline CDR1 is WNHNN and CDR2 is SYGVQD (reference sequence). The J segment lost 2 bases and the V segment lost 6 bases, leaving 3 bases of the junction unmatched. The CDR3 runs 14 residues. The CDR3: CASRTDRGNQPQHF. Written as DNA, the CDR3 is TGCGCCAGCAGAACGGACAGGGGCAATCAGCCCCAGCATTTT.

The chain carries TRBV19 and TRBJ2-7; weak D call: TRBD2 (5 bases). The CDR3 is 16 amino acids. V was trimmed by 4 bases and J by 4 bases, leaving 20 bases between them. The germline V gene encodes CDR1 LNHDA and CDR2 SQIVND (reference sequence). CDR3: CASSNPGPGKRYEQYF. The DNA of the CDR3 is TGTGCCAGTAGTAACCCGGGTCCGGGAAAGCGATACGAGCAGTACTTC.

This clone was seen a handful of times. The V call is TRBV28, the J call TRBJ2-3; TRBD2 agrees at 7 bases. This CDR3 has 17 amino acids. Germline trimming cut 2 bases from V and 2 bases from J; bases unmatched to any gene: 10. Per the germline V gene, CDR1 is MDHEN and CDR2 is SYDVKM. The CDR3 here is CASSLMKAGTTTDTQYF. The DNA for the CDR3 is TGTGCCAGCAGTTTAATGAAGGCGGGGACTACCACAGATACGCAGTATTTT.

This sequence joins TRBV4-3 and TRBJ1-2; the D gene is possibly TRBD1 (6 bases). Trimming cost V 0 bases and J 0 bases, with 14 bases left between them. CDR1 and CDR2 from the germline V gene are LGHNA and YSLEER. The length of the CDR3 is 17 residues. This chain's CDR3 is CASSQDGQLGANYGYTF. CDR3 DNA sequence: TGCGCCAGCAGCCAAGATGGACAGCTCGGAGCTAACTATGGCTACACCTTC.

J is TRBJ1-3 and V is TRBV24-1; 8 bases fit TRBD1. V dropped 0 bases and J dropped 2; count of bases not matched to a gene: 23. The length of the CDR3 is 23 residues. CDR1 and CDR2 (germline): KGHDR, SFDVKD. DNA for the CDR3: TGTGCCACCAGTGATTTGGTGCAGAGCTGCGGCCAACAGGGGGGACATACTGGAAACACCATATATTTT. Translation gives CATSDLVQSCGQQGGHTGNTIYF.

This chain uses TRBV18 with TRBJ2-1; 7 nucleotides match TRBD2. Germline trimming cut 6 bases from V and 2 bases from J; bases unmatched to any gene: 7. The CDR3 is made up of 15 amino acids. Germline CDR1 is KGHSH and CDR2 is LQKENI. The CDR3 sequence is CASSLAASAYNEQFF. In DNA, the CDR3 is TGTGCCAGCTCCCTAGCGGCCTCCGCCTACAATGAGCAGTTCTTC. Looking up the rest from reference TRBV18 and TRBJ2-1 gives the full variable domain: NAGVMQNPRHLVRRRGQEARLRCSPMKGHSHVYWYRQLPEEGLKFMVYLQKENIIDESGMPKERFSAEFPKEGPSILRIQQVVRGDSAAYFCASSLAASAYNEQFFGPGTRLTVL.

The V and J genes are TRBV27 and TRBJ1-2; no clear D gene. This CDR3 is built from 13 residues. V lost 10 bases, J lost 4 bases, and 16 bases lay in between. Germline V gene lookup returns CDR1 MNHEY and CDR2 SMNVEV (reference sequence). This chain's CDR3 is CATGRERGYGYTF. CDR3 coding DNA: TGTGCCACCGGGCGGGAGAGAGGCTATGGCTACACCTTC.

Comments on this clone: Other DNA variants within this sample encode the same CDR3. V is TRBV7-2 and J is TRBJ1-2, with TRBD1 matching over 7 bases. The CDR3 consists of 14 residues. V lost 1 base to trimming and J lost 2 bases; unmatched junction nucleotides: 1. In germline, CDR1 is SGHTA, CDR2 FQGNSA. The CDR3 bases are TGTGCCAGCAGCTTAGGGGGACAGAACTATGGCTACACCTTC. This codes for CASSLGGQNYGYTF.

The J gene is TRBJ1-2, the V gene TRBV2; TRBD1 aligns across 9 bases. The V gene's germline CDR1 is SNHLY and CDR2 FYNNEI. The CDR3 has 13 amino acids. V gave up 2 bases and J gave up 7 bases; unmatched junction bases: 2. The CDR3 loop reads CASSERTGAGYTF. The CDR3 bases are TGTGCCAGCAGTGAACGGACAGGGGCTGGCTACACCTTC.

The chain recombines TRBV29-1 with TRBJ2-7; 9 bases are a match to TRBD2. Germline V gene data show CDR1 as SQVTM and CDR2 as ANQGSEA. The junction had 14 bases not matched to a gene; V was cut back by 7 bases and J by 7 bases. This CDR3 has 14 amino acids. Written as DNA, the CDR3 is TGCAGCGAGTCCGGGACTAGCCCTCCTTGTGAGCAGTACGTC. It translates to CSESGTSPPCEQYV.

The rearrangement uses TRBV5-1 and TRBJ2-1; TRBD1 might be the D (6 bases). Between the trimmed V and J ends, which lost 4 bases and 7 bases, there was a span of 9 bases. Germline CDR1 and CDR2: SGHRS and YFSETQ. The CDR3 is 12 amino acids. CDR3 protein: CASSRDRNEQFF. Here the CDR3 DNA reads TGCGCCAGCAGCAGAGACAGGAATGAGCAGTTCTTC. Full variable domain (missing parts from reference TRBV5-1 and TRBJ2-1): KAGVTQTPRYLIKTRGQQVTLSCSPISGHRSVSWYQQTPGQGLQFLFEYFSETQRNKGNFPGRFSGRQFSNSRSEMNVSTLELGDSALYLCASSRDRNEQFFGPGTRLTVL.

The chain has TRBV21-1 and TRBJ1-5. TRBV21-1 is flagged as a pseudogene. The length of the CDR3 is 14 residues. The CDR3 sequence is CASSKRGGNQPQHF. The CDR3 DNA reads as TGTGCCAGCAGCAAACGGGGGGGCAATCAGCCCCAGCATTTT.

The chain has TRBV5-1 and TRBJ1-1; D remains ambiguous. Germline values: CDR1 SGHRS, CDR2 YFSETQ. The CDR3 has 13 residues. Trimming stripped 0 bases from V and 4 bases from J, with 7 bases between. This CDR3 reads CASSLAGVTEAFF. CDR3 nucleotides: TGCGCCAGCAGCTTGGCCGGGGTCACTGAAGCTTTCTTT. The full variable domain, its missing parts supplied by reference TRBV5-1 and TRBJ1-1, is KAGVTQTPRYLIKTRGQQVTLSCSPISGHRSVSWYQQTPGQGLQFLFEYFSETQRNKGNFPGRFSGRQFSNSRSEMNVSTLELGDSALYLCASSLAGVTEAFFGQGTRLTVV.

The chain carries TRBV5-6 and TRBJ1-6; the D is unclear. The CDR3 has 14 residues. V lost 6 bases to trimming and J lost 3 bases, with 10 bases between them. The V gene's germline CDR1 is SGHDT and CDR2 YYEEEE. Here the CDR3 DNA reads TGTGCCAGCATTGGGCAGAACTATAATTCACCCCTCCACTTT. Translated, it gives CASIGQNYNSPLHF.

The chain employs TRBV5-1 and TRBJ2-1, with 15 nucleotides matching TRBD2. Germline CDR1 and CDR2: SGHRS and YFSETQ. The CDR3 contains 17 residues. V shed 5 bases and J 6 bases; nucleotides not matched to a gene: 9. The CDR3 protein is CASSPRTSGGALNEQFF. Here the CDR3 DNA reads TGCGCCAGCAGTCCCAGGACTAGCGGGGGGGCCCTCAATGAGCAGTTCTTC.

The CDR3 reads CASSDGQRPNTEAFF. The CDR3 DNA is TGTGCCAGTAGTGACGGACAGAGACCGAACACTGAAGCTTTCTTT. The rearrangement links TRBV19 to TRBJ1-1, with D perhaps matching TRBD1 (6 bases). The CDR3 sequence is 15 residues long. Germline-derived CDR1 and CDR2 are LNHDA and SQIVND (reference sequence). Trimming removed 5 bases at V and 1 base at J, with 14 bases between. The full variable domain, its missing parts supplied by reference TRBV19 and TRBJ1-1, is DGGITQSPKYLFRKEGQNVTLSCEQNLNHDAMYWYRQDPGQGLRLIYYSQIVNDFQKGDIAEGYSVSREKKESFPLTVTSAQKNPTAFYLCASSDGQRPNTEAFFGQGTRLTVV.